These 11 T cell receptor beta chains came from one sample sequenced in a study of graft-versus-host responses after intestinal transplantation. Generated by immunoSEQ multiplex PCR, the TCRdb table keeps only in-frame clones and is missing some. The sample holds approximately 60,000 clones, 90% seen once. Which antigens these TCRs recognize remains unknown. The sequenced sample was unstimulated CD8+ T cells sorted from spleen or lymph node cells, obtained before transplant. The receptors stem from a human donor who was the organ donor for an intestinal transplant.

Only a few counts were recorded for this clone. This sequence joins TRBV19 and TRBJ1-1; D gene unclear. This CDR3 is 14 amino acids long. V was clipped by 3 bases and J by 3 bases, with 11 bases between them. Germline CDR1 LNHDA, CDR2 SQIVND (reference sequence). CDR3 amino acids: CASSIGGLYTEAFF. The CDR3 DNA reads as TGTGCCAGTAGTATTGGAGGCCTTTACACTGAAGCTTTCTTT.

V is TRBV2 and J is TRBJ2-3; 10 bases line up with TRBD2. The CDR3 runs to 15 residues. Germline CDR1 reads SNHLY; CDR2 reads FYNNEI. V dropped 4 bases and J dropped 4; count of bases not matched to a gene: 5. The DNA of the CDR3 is TGTGCCAGCAGTGCTAGCGGGAGAGGGTCAGATACGCAGTATTTT. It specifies CASSASGRGSDTQYF.

CDR3 residues: CASGRREEETQYF. The CDR3, as DNA: TGTGCCAGCGGTCGGCGGGAGGAAGAGACCCAGTACTTC. V usage is TRBV28 and J usage is TRBJ2-5; 8 bases match TRBD2. Germline trimming cut 8 bases from V and 3 bases from J; bases unmatched to any gene: 5. Germline lookup yields CDR1 MDHEN and CDR2 SYDVKM. The CDR3 spans 13 residues.

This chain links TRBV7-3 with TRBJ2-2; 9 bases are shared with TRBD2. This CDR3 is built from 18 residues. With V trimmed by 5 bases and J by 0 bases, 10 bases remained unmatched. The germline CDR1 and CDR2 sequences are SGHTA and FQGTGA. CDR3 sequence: CASSTRGGLATNTGELFF. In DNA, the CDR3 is TGTGCCAGCAGCACTAGGGGAGGACTAGCGACGAACACCGGGGAGCTGTTTTTT.

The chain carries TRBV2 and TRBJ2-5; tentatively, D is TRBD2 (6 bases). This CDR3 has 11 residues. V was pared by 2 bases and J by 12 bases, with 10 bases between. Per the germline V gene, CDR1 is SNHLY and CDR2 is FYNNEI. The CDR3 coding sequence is TGTGCCAGCAGTGAATTCACGGGAGAGTACTTC. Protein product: CASSEFTGEYF.

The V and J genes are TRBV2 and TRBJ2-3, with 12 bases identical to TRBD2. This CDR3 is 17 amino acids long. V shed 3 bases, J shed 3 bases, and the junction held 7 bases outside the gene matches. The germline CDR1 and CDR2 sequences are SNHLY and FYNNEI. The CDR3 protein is CASSEPSGRAGTDTQYF. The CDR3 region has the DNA TGTGCCAGCAGTGAGCCTAGCGGGAGGGCCGGTACAGATACGCAGTATTTT.

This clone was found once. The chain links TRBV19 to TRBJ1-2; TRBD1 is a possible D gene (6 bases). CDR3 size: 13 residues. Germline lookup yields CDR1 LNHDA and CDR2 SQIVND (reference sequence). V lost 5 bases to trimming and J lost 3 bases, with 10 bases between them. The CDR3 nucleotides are TGTGCCAGTAGTTGGGCAGGGGACTATGGCTACACCTTC. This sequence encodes CASSWAGDYGYTF.

DNA of the CDR3: TGTGCCAGCAGTTTAAGGGACCCGCCGGGGGATGAGCAGTTCTTC. This gives the protein CASSLRDPPGDEQFF. The chain has TRBV27 and TRBJ2-1; D perhaps matches TRBD2 (6 bases). Germline V gene sequence: CDR1 MNHEY, CDR2 SMNVEV (reference sequence). The ends were cut back, 2 bases at V and 8 bases at J, with 16 bases in the middle. This CDR3 comprises 15 residues.

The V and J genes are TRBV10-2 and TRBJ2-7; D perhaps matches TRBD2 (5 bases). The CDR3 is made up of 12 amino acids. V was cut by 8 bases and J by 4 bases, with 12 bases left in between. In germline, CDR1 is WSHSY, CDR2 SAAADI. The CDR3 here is CASSGVFYEQYF. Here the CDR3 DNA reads TGCGCCAGCTCCGGGGTTTTTTACGAGCAGTACTTC.

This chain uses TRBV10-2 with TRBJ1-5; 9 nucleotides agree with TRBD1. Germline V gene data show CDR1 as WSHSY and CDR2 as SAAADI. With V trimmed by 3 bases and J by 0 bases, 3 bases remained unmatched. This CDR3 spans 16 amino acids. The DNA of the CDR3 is TGCGCCAGCAGTGACCTGGGACAGGGTAGCAATCAGCCCCAGCATTTT. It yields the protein CASSDLGQGSNQPQHF.

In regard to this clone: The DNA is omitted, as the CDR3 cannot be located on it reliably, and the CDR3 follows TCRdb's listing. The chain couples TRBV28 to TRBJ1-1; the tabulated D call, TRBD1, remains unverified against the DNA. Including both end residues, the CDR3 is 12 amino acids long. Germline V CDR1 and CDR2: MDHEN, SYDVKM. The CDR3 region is CASSFAGGSTFF.